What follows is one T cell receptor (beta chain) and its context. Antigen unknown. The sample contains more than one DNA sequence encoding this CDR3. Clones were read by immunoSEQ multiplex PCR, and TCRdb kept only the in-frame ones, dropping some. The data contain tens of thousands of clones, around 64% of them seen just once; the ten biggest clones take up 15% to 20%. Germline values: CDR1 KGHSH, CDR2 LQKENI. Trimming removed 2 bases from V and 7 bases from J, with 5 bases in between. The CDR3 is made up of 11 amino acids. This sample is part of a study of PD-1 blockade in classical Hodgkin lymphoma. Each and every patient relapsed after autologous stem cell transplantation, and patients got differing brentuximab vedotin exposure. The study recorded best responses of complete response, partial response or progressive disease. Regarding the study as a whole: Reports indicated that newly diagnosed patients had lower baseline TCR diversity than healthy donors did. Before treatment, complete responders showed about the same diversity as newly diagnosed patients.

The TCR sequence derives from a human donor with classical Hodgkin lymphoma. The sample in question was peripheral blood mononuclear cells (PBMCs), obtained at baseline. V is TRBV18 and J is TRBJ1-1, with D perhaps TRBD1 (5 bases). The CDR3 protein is CASSPGGEAFF. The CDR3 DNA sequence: TGTGCCAGCTCACCAGGGGGTGAAGCTTTCTTT.